This section outlines one TCR beta chain sequence together with its context. The antigen remains undetermined. The PCR ran on 60 Vbeta and 13 Jbeta primers. Sequencing was performed with immunoSEQ multiplex PCR; in TCRdb, only in-frame clones are kept and a portion is missing. The sample holds tens of thousands of clones; 70% to 80% are singletons and the top ten take around 54%. This record belongs to a study of cytomegalovirus exposure and HLA in healthy donors. Study outcomes and limitations: It was confirmed in vitro that a few of the CMV-associated chains were specific for CMV antigens. The authors listed 150 to 200 TCR beta chains as cytomegalovirus-associated. Later analysis showed most CMV-associated TCR beta chains appearing HLA-restricted.

The CDR3 spans 13 residues. Trimming took 3 bases from V and 6 from J, leaving 8 bases between them. Germline CDR1 reads MNHEY; CDR2 reads SMNVEV (reference sequence). Sequencing was performed on PBMCs. The receptor was isolated from a man in his fifties in good health and CMV-seropositive. V usage is TRBV27 and J usage is TRBJ2-2; the D gene is possibly TRBD2 (6 bases). As DNA, the CDR3 is TGTGCCAGCAGTTTCCGGGGGTCCGGGGAGCTGTTTTTT. Translated: CASSFRGSGELFF.